This TCR beta chain was sequenced in a study of T-cell reconstitution after alpha-beta-depleted transplantation in children. The CDR3 spans 12 residues. Per germline, CDR1 SGHRS and CDR2 YFSETQ. V gave up 0 bases and J gave up 6 bases, with 6 bases separating them. TCRbeta library preparation incorporated unique molecular identifiers. MiXCR, run by TCRdb on the PCR reads, gives a single entry per CDR3 protein. Of roughly 28,000 distinct CDR3 sequences detected, roughly a sixth appear once; the ten largest clones hold less than 45%. J is TRBJ2-5 and V is TRBV5-1; D gene unclear. The specimen comprised PBMCs, mostly from graft donor cells, sampled 60 days after TCRalphabeta/CD19-depleted stem cell transplant. This clonotype was sampled from a male patient aged 2 to 10 who had a stem cell transplant for acute lymphoblastic leukemia, so the T cells may come from the graft donor. The CDR3 DNA sequence: TGCGCCAGCAGCTTGGCCAGAAAGACCCAGTACTTC. Its protein product is CASSLARKTQYF.